Following are 24 T cell receptor beta chains from one sample sequenced in a study of shared clonotypes between healthy human individuals. CD8 cells regarded as naive lacked CD45RO, were positively chosen for CCR7, and omitted terminally differentiated effector memory CD45RA+ cells. TCRdb keeps only in-frame clones here, not all; method: immunoSEQ multiplex PCR. The sample holds 1.5 million to 2.5 million clones, 85% to 95% seen once. Sequenced input: naive CD8+ T cells sorted from blood. The receptors shown here come from a man younger than 35 in good health.

This sequence joins TRBV12-2 and TRBJ2-3; TRBD2, the table's D call, lacks a check against the DNA. TRBV12-2 is given as a pseudogene. The CDR3 spans 14 residues. This CDR3 is CASRPGGGRDTQYF. As DNA, the CDR3 is TGTGCAAGTCGTCCCGGCGGGGGGCGAGATACGCAGTATTTT.

The rearrangement uses TRBV28 and TRBJ2-7, with D possibly matching TRBD2 (6 bases). V was shortened by 4 bases and J by 4 bases, with 14 bases between the two germline ends. The CDR3 runs 14 residues. CDR1 is MDHEN, CDR2 SYDVKM, per germline. The DNA for the CDR3 is TGTGCCAGCAGTTCACCGGGACTGCTATACGAGCAGTACTTC. Translating gives CASSSPGLLYEQYF. The full variable domain, completed using reference TRBV28 and TRBJ2-7, is DVKVTQSSRYLVKRTGEKVFLECVQDMDHENMFWYRQDPGLGLRLIYFSYDVKMKEKGDIPEGYSVSREKKERFSLILESASTNQTSMYLCASSSPGLLYEQYFGPGTRLTVT.

The chain employs TRBV25-1 and TRBJ2-1; D is perhaps TRBD1 (5 bases). CDR1 MGHDK and CDR2 SYGVNS come from the germline V gene. V lost 6 bases to trimming and J lost 2 bases, with 11 bases between them. The CDR3 runs to 14 residues. This chain's CDR3 is CASSQQGTYNEQFF. The CDR3 nucleotides are TGTGCCAGCAGCCAGCAGGGTACCTACAATGAGCAGTTCTTC.

A word on this clone: The sample carries other DNA sequences with the same CDR3. V and J are TRBV18 and TRBJ2-7; D remains unclear. CDR1 and CDR2 from the germline V gene are KGHSH and LQKENI. The CDR3 contains 13 residues. Trimming shortened V by 3 bases and J by 2 bases, and 8 bases separated the two germline ends. CDR3 sequence reads: CASSPGGTYEQYF. Written as DNA, the CDR3 is TGTGCCAGCTCACCCGGCGGAACCTACGAGCAGTACTTC. The whole variable domain, filled in from reference TRBV18 and TRBJ2-7, reads NAGVMQNPRHLVRRRGQEARLRCSPMKGHSHVYWYRQLPEEGLKFMVYLQKENIIDESGMPKERFSAEFPKEGPSILRIQQVVRGDSAAYFCASSPGGTYEQYFGPGTRLTVT.

The V gene is TRBV30, the J gene TRBJ2-7, with D possibly TRBD2 on 5 matching bases. The V gene's germline CDR1 is GTSNPN and CDR2 SVGIG (reference sequence). Trimming removed 3 bases at V and 8 bases at J, with 11 bases between. This CDR3 region has 11 residues. This chain's CDR3 is CAWRFGSKQYF. CDR3 DNA sequence: TGTGCCTGGAGATTTGGGAGTAAGCAGTACTTC.

In the case of this clone: This sample also contains other DNA sequences that code for the same CDR3. V and J are TRBV19 and TRBJ2-5, with 7 positions matching TRBD1. The CDR3 covers 13 residues. Germline CDR1 and CDR2: LNHDA and SQIVND (reference sequence). The trim removed 6 bases at V and 5 bases at J, leaving 6 bases unmatched. The CDR3 spells CASSRDREETQYF. The CDR3 nucleotides read TGTGCCAGTAGCCGGGACAGAGAGGAGACCCAGTACTTC.

The rearrangement uses TRBV6-5 and TRBJ2-7; D ambiguous. CDR1 and CDR2 from the germline V gene are MNHEY and SVGAGI. V was clipped by 5 bases and J by 4 bases, with 15 bases between them. The CDR3 has 14 amino acids. The CDR3 loop is CASSHDYGPYEQYF. The CDR3, as DNA: TGTGCCAGCAGTCACGATTACGGGCCTTACGAGCAGTACTTC.

The V gene is TRBV4-1, the J gene TRBJ1-2; D unresolved. Germline loops: CDR1 MGHRA, CDR2 YSYEKL. The ends were cut back, 2 bases at V and 1 base at J, with 11 bases in the middle. The CDR3 has 15 residues. CDR3 DNA: TGCGCCAGCAGCCAAACCCCCCAAGGTAACTATGGCTACACCTTC. Translation gives CASSQTPQGNYGYTF.

This chain joins TRBV7-2 and TRBJ2-5; 10 nucleotides match TRBD1. V gave up 5 bases and J gave up 4 bases; unmatched junction bases: 13. The CDR3 sequence is 17 residues long. Germline V gene lookup returns CDR1 SGHTA and CDR2 FQGNSA. The CDR3 coding sequence is TGTGCCAGCAGCCCCCATCCCGGGACAGGGGCAGGAGAGACCCAGTACTTC. This gives the protein CASSPHPGTGAGETQYF.

This clone was counted once. The J gene is TRBJ1-2, the V gene TRBV10-2; tentative D call: TRBD1 (5 bases). In germline, CDR1 is WSHSY, CDR2 SAAADI. V shed 7 bases and J shed 6 bases, with 9 bases lying between them. The CDR3 is 11 amino acids. The DNA for the CDR3 is TGCGCCAGCATTGGGGGTAATGGCTACACCTTC. Encoded protein: CASIGGNGYTF.

The chain uses TRBV6-5 and TRBJ1-2; no definite D call. The CDR3 runs 15 residues. Germline V gene lookup returns CDR1 MNHEY and CDR2 SVGAGI. The V end was cut by 6 bases, the J end by 6 bases, with 20 bases between. CDR3 sequence: CASRGVKWGEDGYTF. CDR3 sequence (DNA): TGTGCCAGCAGGGGCGTAAAATGGGGAGAGGATGGCTACACCTTC.

The genes are TRBV4-2 and TRBJ1-2; D is possibly TRBD1 (6 bases). V shed 0 bases and J shed 5 bases, with 19 bases lying between them. This CDR3 has 17 residues. The V gene's germline CDR1 is LGHNA and CDR2 YNFKEQ. CDR3 loop: CASSQDPRTELSYGYTF. Written as DNA, the CDR3 is TGTGCCAGCAGCCAAGATCCCCGGACAGAACTATCTTATGGCTACACCTTC.

This chain uses TRBV5-4 with TRBJ2-7; 10 bases fit TRBD2. J gave up 5 bases and V 2 bases, and 4 bases lay outside the gene matches. The CDR3 sequence is 14 residues long. Germline lookup yields CDR1 SGHNT and CDR2 YYREEE (reference sequence). The CDR3 here is CASSFSGGSDEQYF. The CDR3 DNA follows: TGTGCCAGCAGCTTTAGCGGGGGGTCGGACGAGCAGTACTTC. The whole variable domain, filled in from reference TRBV5-4 and TRBJ2-7, reads ETGVTQSPTHLIKTRGQQVTLRCSSQSGHNTVSWYQQALGQGPQFIFQYYREEENGRGNFPPRFSGLQFPNYSSELNVNALELDDSALYLCASSFSGGSDEQYFGPGTRLTVT.

The genes are TRBV11-3 and TRBJ2-1, with D perhaps TRBD1 or TRBD2 (5 bases each). V lost 4 bases and J lost 9, with 16 bases in between. The CDR3 is made up of 14 amino acids. Germline V gives CDR1 SGHNT, CDR2 YENEEA. This CDR3 reads CASSSLGTMGEQFF. DNA of the CDR3: TGTGCCAGCAGCTCACTCGGGACGATGGGTGAGCAGTTCTTC.

In its sample, this clone was seen once. This chain joins TRBV2 and TRBJ2-7; D ambiguous. There are 12 residues in the CDR3. Trimming took 8 bases from V and 6 from J, leaving 14 bases between them. Germline lookup yields CDR1 SNHLY and CDR2 FYNNEI. CDR3 bases: TGTGCCAGCGACACTAATTGGGGCGAGCAGTACTTC. Its protein is CASDTNWGEQYF.

This chain links TRBV6-1 with TRBJ1-1, with D perhaps TRBD1 (6 bases). V lost 4 bases and J lost 5, with 26 bases in between. The CDR3 sequence is 18 residues long. Germline CDR1 MNHNS, CDR2 SASEGT. The CDR3 spells CASSGGIAGTWEFTEAFF. The CDR3 nucleotides read TGTGCCAGCAGTGGCGGGATAGCCGGGACATGGGAATTTACTGAAGCTTTCTTT.

V gene TRBV7-2 combines with J gene TRBJ1-5; D is ambiguous. V lost 3 bases, J lost 0 bases, and 18 bases lay in between. This CDR3 contains 18 residues. CDR1 is SGHTA and CDR2 is FQGNSA in the germline V gene. The CDR3 is CASSLGDPKVVSNQPQHF. The CDR3 nucleotides are TGTGCCAGCAGCTTGGGAGACCCCAAAGTGGTTAGCAATCAGCCCCAGCATTTT.

This rearrangement joins TRBV5-1 to TRBJ2-7, with D perhaps matching TRBD1 (5 bases). Germline V gives CDR1 SGHRS, CDR2 YFSETQ. Trimming took off 2 bases at V and 6 bases at J, with 12 bases between the two ends. The CDR3 length is 13 residues. The CDR3 is CASSFLAGIEQYF. The CDR3 DNA is TGCGCCAGCAGCTTCCTCGCAGGGATCGAGCAGTACTTC.

The rearrangement links TRBV30 to TRBJ1-2, with D perhaps TRBD1 (5 bases). Trimming took off 5 bases at V and 3 bases at J, with 16 bases between the two ends. This CDR3 contains 14 residues. Germline V gene lookup returns CDR1 GTSNPN and CDR2 SVGIG (reference sequence). In DNA form, the CDR3 reads TGTGCCTGGGCCCCTCGGGGCCTTTACTATGGCTACACCTTC. This sequence encodes CAWAPRGLYYGYTF.

This clone came up once. The chain links TRBV4-1 to TRBJ1-1; D is undetermined. In germline, CDR1 is MGHRA, CDR2 YSYEKL. Trimming removed 4 bases from V and 1 base from J, with 16 bases in between. CDR3 size: 16 residues. The CDR3 reads CASSLGPWDANTEAFF. Written as DNA, the CDR3 is TGCGCCAGCAGCCTCGGTCCGTGGGATGCGAACACTGAAGCTTTCTTT.

The chain links TRBV7-9 to TRBJ2-5, with 7 bases aligning to TRBD1. Trimming removed 1 base from V and 3 bases from J; junction bases left unmatched: 2. The CDR3 totals 14 residues. Germline values: CDR1 SEHNR, CDR2 FQNEAQ (reference sequence). CDR3 bases: TGTGCCAGCAGCTTAGTAACAGGGGAAGAGACCCAGTACTTC. Protein sequence: CASSLVTGEETQYF.

The gene calls are TRBV7-9 and TRBJ2-1; possibly TRBD2 for D (5 bases). Germline V gene data show CDR1 as SEHNR and CDR2 as FQNEAQ (reference sequence). The CDR3 covers 13 residues. Between the trimmed V and J ends, which lost 4 bases and 8 bases, there was a span of 12 bases. The CDR3 spells CASSWTGYDEQFF. CDR3 nucleotide sequence: TGTGCCAGCAGCTGGACGGGATACGATGAGCAGTTCTTC.

A note on this clone: Additional DNA sequences in this sample encode the identical CDR3. V gene TRBV28 combines with J gene TRBJ1-2, with D unresolved. The CDR3 contains 14 residues. V was shortened by 2 bases and J by 3 bases, with 10 bases between the two germline ends. Per germline, CDR1 MDHEN and CDR2 SYDVKM. CDR3 DNA: TGTGCCAGCAGTTTACGCACCCCATACTATGGCTACACCTTC. Amino acids: CASSLRTPYYGYTF.

The chain couples TRBV5-6 to TRBJ2-3; TRBD2 agrees at 12 bases. CDR3 size: 16 residues. The V segment lost 2 bases and the J segment 2 bases; nucleotides outside the gene matches: 3. Germline lookup yields CDR1 SGHDT and CDR2 YYEEEE. The CDR3 DNA follows: TGTGCCAGCAGCTTAGGACTAGCGGGGAACACAGATACGCAGTATTTT. This translates into CASSLGLAGNTDTQYF.